The clone carrying this T cell receptor (beta chain) was seen just once. Its antigen remains unknown. This specimen includes other DNA sequences encoding the same CDR3. The sample is drawn from a study of PD-1 blockade in mismatch repair-deficient tumors. Across the whole study: All were previously treated, progressing patients with about a dozen mismatch repair-deficient cancer types.

The CDR3 contains 14 residues. V dropped 2 bases and J dropped 5 bases, with 12 bases sitting between them. CDR1 is SGHVS, CDR2 FQNEAQ, per germline. The study, taken as a whole, reports: Rapid post-treatment expansion, then contraction, generally preceding radiologic response, marked tumor-resident clones.

The table came from immunoSEQ multiplex PCR; TCRdb's copy has only in-frame clones and leaves some out. The table shows 60,000 to 70,000 clones, with around 88% occurring only once. Every patient had mismatch repair deficiency by PCR or immunohistochemistry. TCR sequencing covered a few patients who responded to pembrolizumab. The sequenced sample was peripheral blood, obtained 52 weeks after starting pembrolizumab. The chain couples TRBV7-8 to TRBJ2-5, with D maybe TRBD1 (5 bases). This TCR came from an adult with mismatch repair-deficient cancer. CDR3 residues: CASSLQGRRETQYF. CDR3 DNA: TGTGCCAGCAGCTTACAGGGTAGAAGGGAGACCCAGTACTTC.